A selection of T cell receptor beta chains follows, all from one sample in a study of blood T cell repertoires in COVID-19. Generated by immunoSEQ multiplex PCR, the TCRdb table keeps only in-frame clones and is missing some. The table includes approximately 91,000 clones, about 80% detected once. The sample consisted of peripheral blood. All receptors derive from a human donor in a cohort sampled during active COVID-19. CDR3s include the opening cysteine and the closing phenylalanine or tryptophan. D genes are given only for firm matches. A clone size is listed for some rows: how often the clone was seen (once, few, many), or a class if it is expanded.

D gene: .; clone size: .; J gene: TRBJ2-4; V gene: TRBV23-1; CDR3 protein: CASSQSRPRGKNIQYF; CDR3 DNA: TGCGCCAGCAGTCAATCGCGGCCGCGGGGCAAAAACATTCAGTACTTC
D gene: .; clone size: .; J gene: TRBJ2-7; V gene: TRBV10-2; CDR3 protein: CASSSLARTHEQYF; CDR3 DNA: TGCGCCAGCAGTTCATTAGCGCGAACCCACGAGCAGTACTTC
D gene: .; clone size: .; J gene: TRBJ1-2; V gene: TRBV24-1; CDR3 protein: CATSEHNYGYTF; CDR3 DNA: TGTGCCACCAGTGAACATAACTATGGCTACACCTTC
D gene: TRBD1; clone size: .; J gene: TRBJ2-5; V gene: TRBV27; CDR3 protein: CASSRTGETQYF; CDR3 DNA: TGTGCCAGCAGTCGGACAGGGGAGACCCAGTACTTC
D gene: .; clone size: .; J gene: TRBJ2-7; V gene: TRBV11-2; CDR3 protein: CASSLAADYEQYF; CDR3 DNA: TGTGCCAGCAGCTTAGCTGCGGACTACGAGCAGTACTTC
D gene: .; clone size: .; J gene: TRBJ2-7; V gene: TRBV6-2/TRBV6-3; CDR3 protein: CASSHGPYEQYF; CDR3 DNA: TGTGCCAGCAGCCATGGGCCCTACGAGCAGTACTTC
D gene: .; clone size: .; J gene: TRBJ2-7; V gene: TRBV5-1; CDR3 protein: CASSSGLRNPPTEQYF; CDR3 DNA: TGCGCCAGCAGCTCTGGACTGCGAAACCCTCCTACAGAGCAGTACTTC
D gene: .; clone size: .; J gene: TRBJ1-1; V gene: TRBV4-2; CDR3 protein: CASSRDSTGNTEAFF; CDR3 DNA: TGTGCCAGCAGCCGTGACAGTACCGGGAACACTGAAGCTTTCTTT
D gene: TRBD2; clone size: .; J gene: TRBJ2-7; V gene: TRBV5-1; CDR3 protein: CASSLRLAGDGEQYF; CDR3 DNA: TGCGCCAGCAGCTTAAGGCTAGCGGGGGACGGCGAGCAGTACTTC
D gene: .; clone size: few; J gene: TRBJ1-2; V gene: TRBV28; CDR3 protein: CASGPLGARGYTF; CDR3 DNA: TGTGCCAGCGGACCTCTGGGGGCGCGGGGCTACACCTTC
D gene: .; clone size: .; J gene: TRBJ2-7; V gene: TRBV6-6; CDR3 protein: CASSPSMTRRGNYEQYF; CDR3 DNA: TGTGCCAGCAGTCCCTCTATGACTAGGAGGGGAAACTACGAGCAGTACTTC
D gene: TRBD1; clone size: .; J gene: TRBJ1-4; V gene: TRBV18; CDR3 protein: CASSGTGAEKLFF; CDR3 DNA: TGTGCCAGCTCCGGGACAGGGGCTGAAAAACTGTTTTTT
D gene: TRBD1; clone size: few; J gene: TRBJ1-2; V gene: TRBV5-1; CDR3 protein: CASSWTGQGYTF; CDR3 DNA: TGCGCCAGCAGCTGGACAGGGCAGGGCTACACCTTC
D gene: .; clone size: .; J gene: TRBJ1-4; V gene: TRBV28; CDR3 protein: CASSQQPRGNEKLFF; CDR3 DNA: TGTGCCAGCAGCCAACAGCCCAGGGGTAATGAAAAACTGTTTTTT
D gene: .; clone size: .; J gene: TRBJ2-7; V gene: TRBV2; CDR3 protein: CASSEALAPYF; CDR3 DNA: TGTGCCAGCAGTGAAGCTCTAGCGCCCTACTTC
D gene: .; clone size: few; J gene: TRBJ1-2; V gene: TRBV5-6; CDR3 protein: CASSLRGSVGYTF; CDR3 DNA: TGTGCCAGCAGCTTGCGGGGTAGTGTGGGCTACACCTTC
D gene: .; clone size: .; J gene: TRBJ2-4; V gene: TRBV5-1; CDR3 protein: CASSSGGTAKNIQYF; CDR3 DNA: TGCGCCAGCAGCTCCGGGGGTACTGCCAAAAACATTCAGTACTTC
D gene: .; clone size: .; J gene: TRBJ1-6; V gene: TRBV3-1/TRBV3-2; CDR3 protein: CASSQGHNNSPLHF; CDR3 DNA: TGTGCCAGCAGCCAAGGGCACAATAATTCACCCCTCCACTTT
D gene: .; clone size: few; J gene: TRBJ2-7; V gene: TRBV6-5; CDR3 protein: CASSRDTSKVYEQYF; CDR3 DNA: TGTGCCAGCAGTCGAGACACCTCAAAAGTCTACGAGCAGTACTTC
D gene: .; clone size: .; J gene: TRBJ1-4; V gene: TRBV7-9; CDR3 protein: CASSLMTAVNEKLFF; CDR3 DNA: TGTGCCAGCAGCTTGATGACAGCCGTAAATGAAAAACTGTTTTTT
D gene: .; clone size: .; J gene: TRBJ2-6; V gene: TRBV3-1/TRBV3-2; CDR3 protein: CASSQVAQGRFSGANVLTF; CDR3 DNA: TGTGCCAGCAGCCAAGTTGCGCAGGGGCGTTTCTCTGGGGCCAACGTCCTGACTTTC
D gene: .; clone size: .; J gene: TRBJ2-7; V gene: TRBV6-6; CDR3 protein: CASRGLETAAEQYF; CDR3 DNA: TGTGCCAGCAGGGGGCTAGAAACGGCGGCCGAGCAGTACTTC
D gene: .; clone size: .; J gene: TRBJ2-3; V gene: TRBV2; CDR3 protein: CASSYSTDTQYF; CDR3 DNA: TGTGCCAGCAGTTATAGCACAGATACGCAGTATTTT
D gene: TRBD1; clone size: .; J gene: TRBJ1-5; V gene: TRBV7-8; CDR3 protein: CASSLVGQGRNQPQHF; CDR3 DNA: TGTGCCAGCAGCTTAGTAGGACAGGGCCGCAATCAGCCCCAGCATTTT
D gene: .; clone size: few; J gene: TRBJ2-2; V gene: TRBV10-1; CDR3 protein: CASSGGTGELFF; CDR3 DNA: TGCGCCAGCAGCGGGGGCACCGGGGAGCTGTTTTTT
D gene: TRBD1; clone size: once; J gene: TRBJ1-5; V gene: TRBV19; CDR3 protein: CASGRQGEGQPQHF; CDR3 DNA: TGTGCCAGTGGCAGACAGGGCGAGGGACAGCCCCAGCATTTT
D gene: TRBD1; clone size: .; J gene: TRBJ2-7; V gene: TRBV28; CDR3 protein: CASSGPNWDRGPYEQYF; CDR3 DNA: TGTGCCAGCAGCGGACCCAACTGGGACAGGGGCCCTTACGAGCAGTACTTC
D gene: .; clone size: .; J gene: TRBJ1-5; V gene: TRBV28; CDR3 protein: CATRREVLSNQPQHF; CDR3 DNA: TGTGCCACCCGACGTGAGGTCTTGAGCAATCAGCCCCAGCATTTT
D gene: TRBD2; clone size: .; J gene: TRBJ2-4; V gene: TRBV5-1; CDR3 protein: CASSLEASGSNIQYF; CDR3 DNA: TGCGCCAGCAGCTTGGAGGCTAGCGGCTCAAACATTCAGTACTTC
D gene: TRBD1; clone size: .; J gene: TRBJ2-5; V gene: TRBV7-9; CDR3 protein: CASSLGAGGVQETQYF; CDR3 DNA: TGTGCCAGCAGCTTAGGAGCAGGGGGCGTCCAAGAGACCCAGTACTTC
D gene: .; clone size: .; J gene: TRBJ2-7; V gene: TRBV27; CDR3 protein: CASSLAGATYEQYF; CDR3 DNA: TGTGCCAGCAGTTTAGCGGGGGCCACCTACGAGCAGTACTTC
D gene: .; clone size: .; J gene: TRBJ2-7; V gene: TRBV20-1; CDR3 protein: CSASDASSYEQYF; CDR3 DNA: TGCAGTGCTAGTGACGCCAGCTCCTACGAGCAGTACTTC
D gene: .; clone size: .; J gene: TRBJ1-5; V gene: TRBV7-2; CDR3 protein: CASTGGGNQPQHF; CDR3 DNA: TGTGCCAGCACGGGGGGCGGGAATCAGCCCCAGCATTTT
D gene: .; clone size: .; J gene: TRBJ2-7; V gene: TRBV2; CDR3 protein: CASEANSYEQYF; CDR3 DNA: TGTGCCAGCGAAGCCAATAGTTACGAGCAGTACTTC
D gene: .; clone size: .; J gene: TRBJ2-1; V gene: TRBV4-2; CDR3 protein: CASSQAVNSYNEQFF; CDR3 DNA: TGTGCCAGCAGCCAAGCAGTTAACTCCTACAATGAGCAGTTCTTC
D gene: TRBD1; clone size: .; J gene: TRBJ1-2; V gene: TRBV30; CDR3 protein: CASSRQGRDGYTF; CDR3 DNA: TGTGCCTCCTCCCGACAGGGCCGGGATGGCTACACCTTC
D gene: TRBD1; clone size: .; J gene: TRBJ1-4; V gene: TRBV3-1/TRBV3-2; CDR3 protein: CASSRTLDRDGWKGKLFF; CDR3 DNA: TGTGCCAGCAGCCGAACTTTAGACAGGGACGGGTGGAAGGGAAAACTGTTTTTT
D gene: .; clone size: .; J gene: TRBJ1-4; V gene: TRBV25-1; CDR3 protein: CASSERDTAVGKLFF; CDR3 DNA: TGTGCCAGCAGTGAACGGGACACCGCAGTTGGAAAACTGTTTTTT
D gene: TRBD1; clone size: .; J gene: TRBJ2-1; V gene: TRBV7-2; CDR3 protein: CASSLIGTASWNEQFF; CDR3 DNA: TGTGCCAGCAGCTTAATAGGGACAGCCTCGTGGAATGAGCAGTTCTTC
D gene: .; clone size: .; J gene: TRBJ1-5; V gene: TRBV9; CDR3 protein: CASSVGGDSNQPQHF; CDR3 DNA: TGTGCCAGCAGCGTAGGGGGGGACAGCAATCAGCCCCAGCATTTT
D gene: TRBD1; clone size: .; J gene: TRBJ1-4; V gene: TRBV5-1; CDR3 protein: CASSSGTGREKLFF; CDR3 DNA: TGCGCCAGCAGCTCCGGGACAGGGCGCGAAAAACTGTTTTTT
D gene: .; clone size: .; J gene: TRBJ1-2; V gene: TRBV5-5; CDR3 protein: CASSPEGLLANYGYTF; CDR3 DNA: TGTGCCAGCAGCCCTGAGGGACTTTTAGCTAACTATGGCTACACCTTC
D gene: TRBD2; clone size: .; J gene: TRBJ2-5; V gene: TRBV5-4; CDR3 protein: CASSGGLAGGQETQYF; CDR3 DNA: TGTGCCAGCAGCGGGGGACTAGCGGGAGGACAAGAGACCCAGTACTTC
D gene: TRBD1; clone size: .; J gene: TRBJ1-3; V gene: TRBV19; CDR3 protein: CASSPRTGAPGNTIYF; CDR3 DNA: TGTGCCAGTAGTCCGAGGACAGGAGCCCCTGGAAACACCATATATTTT
D gene: .; clone size: few; J gene: TRBJ1-6; V gene: TRBV27; CDR3 protein: CASSLTVRSPLHF; CDR3 DNA: TGTGCCAGCAGTTTAACAGTCAGATCACCCCTCCACTTT
D gene: .; clone size: .; J gene: TRBJ2-7; V gene: TRBV28; CDR3 protein: CASSGGIPRGEQYF; CDR3 DNA: TGTGCCAGCAGCGGTGGAATTCCCCGGGGAGAGCAGTACTTC
D gene: TRBD1; clone size: .; J gene: TRBJ1-1; V gene: TRBV12-3/TRBV12-4; CDR3 protein: CASSGTGGTEAFF; CDR3 DNA: TGTGCCAGCAGCGGGACAGGGGGAACTGAAGCTTTCTTT
D gene: .; clone size: .; J gene: TRBJ2-5; V gene: TRBV5-1; CDR3 protein: CASSLGTLQETQYF; CDR3 DNA: TGCGCCAGCAGCTTAGGGACTCTCCAAGAGACCCAGTACTTC
D gene: .; clone size: few; J gene: TRBJ1-5; V gene: TRBV19; CDR3 protein: CASSISGARGQPQHF; CDR3 DNA: TGTGCCAGTAGTATATCAGGGGCGAGGGGTCAGCCCCAGCATTTT